This T cell receptor beta chain was recovered during a study of cytotoxic CD8 clonotypes in ibrutinib-treated CLL. The targeted sequencing depth was 1 in 200,000 to 1 in 1 million T cells. Sequencing was performed with immunoSEQ multiplex PCR; in TCRdb, only in-frame clones are kept and a portion is missing. The sample carries about 45,000 clones, over 50% recorded once. The study, taken as a whole, reports: Relative to age-matched healthy donors, clonality at baseline was higher, and it tracked circulating CD8+ T-cell counts. Shared public clonotypes were rare, and on treatment they either got smaller or stayed the same.

V was pared by 1 base and J by 7 bases, with 6 bases between. The germline V gene has CDR1 SGHKS and CDR2 YYEKEE (reference sequence). This CDR3 comprises 13 residues. As concerns this clone: Its antigen is currently unknown.

The chain employs TRBV5-5 and TRBJ1-6; the D is unclear. The clonotype was recovered from a human donor with chronic lymphocytic leukemia. Sequencing used PBMCs, obtained after 24 months of ibrutinib treatment. In nucleotides, the CDR3 is TGTGCCAGCAGCTTGAAGGAGAATTCACCCCTCCACTTT. Amino acid sequence: CASSLKENSPLHF.